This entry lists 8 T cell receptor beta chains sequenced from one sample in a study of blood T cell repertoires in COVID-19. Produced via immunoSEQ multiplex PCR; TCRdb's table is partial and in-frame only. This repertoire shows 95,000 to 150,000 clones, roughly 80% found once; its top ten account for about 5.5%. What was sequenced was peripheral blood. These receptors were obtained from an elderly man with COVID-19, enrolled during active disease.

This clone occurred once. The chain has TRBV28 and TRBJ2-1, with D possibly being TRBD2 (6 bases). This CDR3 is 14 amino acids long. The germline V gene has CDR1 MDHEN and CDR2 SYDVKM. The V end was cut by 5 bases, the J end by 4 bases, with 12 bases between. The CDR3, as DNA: TGTGCCAGCAGTCACTCCGCGGGATACAATGAGCAGTTCTTC. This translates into CASSHSAGYNEQFF.

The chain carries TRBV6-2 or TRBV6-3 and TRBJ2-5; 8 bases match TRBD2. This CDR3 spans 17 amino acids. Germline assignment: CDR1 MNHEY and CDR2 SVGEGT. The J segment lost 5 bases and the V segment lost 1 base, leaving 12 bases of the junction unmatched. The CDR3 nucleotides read TGTGCCAGCAGTTACTGGTTATCAGCGGGAGAGGACGAGACCCAGTACTTC. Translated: CASSYWLSAGEDETQYF.

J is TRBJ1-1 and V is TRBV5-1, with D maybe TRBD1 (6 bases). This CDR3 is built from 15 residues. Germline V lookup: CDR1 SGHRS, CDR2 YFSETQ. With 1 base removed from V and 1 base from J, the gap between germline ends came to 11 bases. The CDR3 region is CASSLFGGANTEAFF. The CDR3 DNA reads TGCGCCAGCAGCTTGTTTGGGGGGGCGAACACTGAAGCTTTCTTT.

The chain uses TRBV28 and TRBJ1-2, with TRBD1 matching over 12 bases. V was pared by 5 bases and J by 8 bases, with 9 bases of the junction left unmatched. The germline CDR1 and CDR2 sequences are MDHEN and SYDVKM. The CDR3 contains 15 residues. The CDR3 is CASSTHGTGGDGYTF. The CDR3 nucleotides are TGTGCCAGCAGTACCCATGGGACAGGGGGCGACGGCTACACCTTC.

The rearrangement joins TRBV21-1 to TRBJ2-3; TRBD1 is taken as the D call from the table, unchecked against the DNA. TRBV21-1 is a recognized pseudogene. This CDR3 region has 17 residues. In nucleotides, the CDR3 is TGTGCCAGCAGCACCTCGGACAGACAAGAATTCACAGATACGCAGTATTTT. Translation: CASSTSDRQEFTDTQYF.

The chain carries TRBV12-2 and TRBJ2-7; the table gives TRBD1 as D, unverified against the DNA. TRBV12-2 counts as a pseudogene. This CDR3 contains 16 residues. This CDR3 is CASRRSPGQGYFEQYF. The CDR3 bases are TGTGCAAGTCGCCGATCTCCGGGACAGGGATATTTCGAGCAGTACTTC.

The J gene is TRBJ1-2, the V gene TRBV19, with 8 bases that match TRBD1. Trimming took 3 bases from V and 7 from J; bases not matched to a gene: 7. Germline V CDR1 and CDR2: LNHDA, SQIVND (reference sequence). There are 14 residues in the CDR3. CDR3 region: CASSIRTGYGGYTF. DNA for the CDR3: TGTGCCAGTAGTATTCGGACAGGGTATGGTGGCTACACCTTC.

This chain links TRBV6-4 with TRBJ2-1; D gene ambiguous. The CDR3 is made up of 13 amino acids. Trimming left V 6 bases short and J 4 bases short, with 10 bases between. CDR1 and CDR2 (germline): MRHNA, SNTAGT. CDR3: CASSLTLYNEQFF. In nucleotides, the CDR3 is TGTGCCAGCAGCCTAACTTTGTACAATGAGCAGTTCTTC.